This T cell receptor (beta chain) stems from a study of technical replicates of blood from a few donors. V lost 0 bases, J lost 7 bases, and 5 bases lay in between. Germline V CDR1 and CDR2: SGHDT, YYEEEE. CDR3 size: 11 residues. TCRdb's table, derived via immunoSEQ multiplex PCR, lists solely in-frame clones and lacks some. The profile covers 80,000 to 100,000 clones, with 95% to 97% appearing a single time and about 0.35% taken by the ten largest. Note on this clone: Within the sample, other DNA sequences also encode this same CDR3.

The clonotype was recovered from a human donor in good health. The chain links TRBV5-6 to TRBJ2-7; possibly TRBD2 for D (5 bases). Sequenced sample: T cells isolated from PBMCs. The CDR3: CASSLGGEQYF. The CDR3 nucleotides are TGTGCCAGCAGCTTGGGAGGGGAGCAGTACTTC.